A selection of T cell receptor beta chains follows, all from one sample in a study of T cell responses to AZD1222 COVID-19 vaccine. This table comes from immunoSEQ multiplex PCR, and its TCRdb copy is limited to in-frame clones, with some not included. The data contain about 120,000 clones, 88% of them singletons. This material consisted of peripheral blood, taken on day 0 of AZD1222 vaccination. These receptors were collected from an adult in good health. Both conserved end residues are part of each CDR3. A D gene is named only where the DNA matches it firmly. Size is omitted from some rows. Given values are once, few, many or a class for expanded clones.

TRBV7-2	TRBJ1-5	NA	NA	CASSFTGNSNQPQHF	TGTGCCAGCAGCTTTACGGGGAATAGCAATCAGCCCCAGCATTTT
TRBV12-3/TRBV12-4	TRBJ2-5	NA	NA	CASSSLARETQYF	TGTGCCAGCAGTTCCCTAGCCCGAGAGACCCAGTACTTC
TRBV5-1	TRBJ1-1	NA	NA	CASSLGLNAGHRLNTEAFF	TGCGCCAGCAGCTTGGGTCTTAACGCAGGTCACCGGTTGAACACTGAAGCTTTCTTT
TRBV5-1	TRBJ2-7	few	TRBD1	CASSGTGTGPYEQYF	TGCGCCAGCAGCGGCACCGGGACAGGGCCCTACGAGCAGTACTTC
TRBV7-3	TRBJ2-5	NA	TRBD1	CASSSGQGAGETQYF	TGTGCCAGCAGCTCCGGACAGGGGGCTGGGGAGACCCAGTACTTC
TRBV10-3	TRBJ2-7	once	NA	CAISRQSSGEEQYF	TGTGCCATCAGTCGACAGTCCTCGGGGGAAGAGCAGTACTTC
TRBV4-1	TRBJ1-1	NA	NA	CASYGQLNTEAFF	TGCGCCAGCTATGGGCAGCTGAACACTGAAGCTTTCTTT
TRBV19	TRBJ1-3	NA	NA	CASRPRGPDTKAGNTIYF	TGTGCCAGTAGACCCCGTGGTCCCGACACGAAGGCTGGAAACACCATATATTTT
TRBV5-4	TRBJ1-6	NA	NA	CASSLGQEISPLHF	TGTGCCAGCAGCTTGGGGCAGGAGATTTCACCCCTCCACTTT
TRBV3-1/TRBV3-2	TRBJ2-6	once	NA	CASSLGGSGANVLTF	TGTGCCAGCAGCCTAGGGGGTTCTGGGGCCAACGTCCTGACTTTC
TRBV7-2	TRBJ1-5	NA	NA	CASSRLGNNQPQHF	TGTGCCAGCAGCCGGTTGGGGAACAATCAGCCCCAGCATTTT
TRBV7-2	TRBJ1-1	once	NA	CASSPYRSSNTEAFF	TGTGCCAGCAGCCCCTATCGGAGCTCGAACACTGAAGCTTTCTTT
TRBV13	TRBJ2-1	NA	TRBD1	CASSNRQGILNEQFF	TGTGCCAGCAGCAATCGACAGGGGATACTCAATGAGCAGTTCTTC
TRBV9	TRBJ2-1	once	TRBD1	CASSALGTGWGNEQFF	TGTGCCAGCAGCGCTCTGGGGACAGGGTGGGGGAATGAGCAGTTCTTC
TRBV19	TRBJ2-5	NA	TRBD1	CASRPTGGETQYF	TGTGCCAGTAGGCCTACAGGGGGAGAGACCCAGTACTTC
TRBV27	TRBJ1-1	few	NA	CASLSGTWGNTEAFF	TGTGCCAGCTTATCAGGGACGTGGGGAAACACTGAAGCTTTCTTT
TRBV18	TRBJ1-3	NA	NA	CASDVRVSPGNTIYF	TGTGCCAGCGACGTCAGAGTCAGCCCTGGAAACACCATATATTTT
TRBV5-4	TRBJ1-4	NA	TRBD1	CASSLGDRDEKLFF	TGTGCCAGCAGCTTGGGCGACAGGGATGAAAAACTGTTTTTT
TRBV3-1/TRBV3-2	TRBJ2-4	NA	NA	CASSLQGGDIQYF	TGTGCCAGCAGCCTACAGGGTGGAGACATTCAGTACTTC
TRBV11-3	TRBJ2-1	NA	TRBD1	CASSLDQGGTGSYNEQFF	TGTGCCAGCAGCTTAGATCAAGGGGGGACAGGTTCCTACAATGAGCAGTTCTTC
TRBV12-3/TRBV12-4	TRBJ1-2	NA	NA	CASSSQLASGYTF	TGTGCCAGCAGCTCCCAATTGGCTTCTGGCTACACCTTC
TRBV6-5	TRBJ1-1	NA	NA	CASIQPPDTEAFF	TGTGCCAGTATTCAACCCCCAGACACTGAAGCTTTCTTT
TRBV5-1	TRBJ2-2	NA	NA	CASSLGTANTGELFF	TGCGCCAGCAGCTTGGGGACAGCGAACACCGGGGAGCTGTTTTTT
TRBV4-1	TRBJ2-7	NA	TRBD1	CASSSWTGYEQYF	TGCGCCAGCAGCTCGTGGACAGGCTACGAGCAGTACTTC
TRBV5-1	TRBJ2-7	NA	NA	CASSLGAVISYEQYF	TGCGCCAGCAGCTTGGGGGCGGTTATCTCCTACGAGCAGTACTTC
TRBV5-4	TRBJ2-3	NA	NA	CASSPPMADTQYF	TGTGCCAGCAGCCCCCCAATGGCAGATACGCAGTATTTT
TRBV6-4	TRBJ2-2	few	NA	CASSDSGDTGELFF	TGTGCCAGCAGTGACTCGGGGGACACCGGGGAGCTGTTTTTT
TRBV12-3/TRBV12-4	TRBJ1-4	NA	NA	CASRGPTNEKLFF	TGTGCCAGCAGGGGGCCTACTAATGAAAAACTGTTTTTT
TRBV10-3	TRBJ2-2	NA	NA	CAITRLANTGELFF	TGTGCCATCACTCGACTAGCGAACACCGGGGAGCTGTTTTTT
TRBV6-5	TRBJ1-1	NA	NA	CASSYSTGGLNTEAFF	TGTGCCAGCAGTTACTCGACGGGGGGACTGAACACTGAAGCTTTCTTT
TRBV14	TRBJ1-2	NA	TRBD1	CASSNTGGYGYTF	TGTGCCAGCAGCAATACAGGGGGGTATGGCTACACCTTC
TRBV5-5	TRBJ1-1	NA	NA	CASSPTVRENTEAFF	TGTGCCAGCAGTCCGACTGTCAGGGAGAACACTGAAGCTTTCTTT
TRBV20-1	TRBJ2-5	NA	TRBD1	CSASRGQGIFETQYF	TGCAGTGCTAGTAGGGGACAGGGGATTTTCGAGACCCAGTACTTC
TRBV30	TRBJ2-3	NA	TRBD2	CAWSVRLAGGPDTQYF	TGTGCCTGGAGTGTACGACTAGCGGGGGGGCCAGATACGCAGTATTTT
TRBV5-6	TRBJ1-2	NA	NA	CASSPGQKDYGYTF	TGTGCCAGCAGCCCAGGACAGAAGGACTATGGCTACACCTTC
TRBV9	TRBJ1-3	NA	NA	CASSVPGSGNTIYF	TGTGCCAGCAGCGTACCTGGCTCTGGAAACACCATATATTTT
TRBV4-1	TRBJ2-2	NA	TRBD2	CASSPGGWASGGSGTGELFF	TGCGCCAGCAGCCCGGGAGGTTGGGCTAGCGGGGGGTCGGGAACCGGGGAGCTGTTTTTT